These 19 T cell receptor beta chains share one sample of origin, sequenced in a study of radiotherapy plus CTLA-4 blockade in lung cancer. TCRdb's table, derived via immunoSEQ multiplex PCR, lists solely in-frame clones and lacks some. The sample consists of 60,000 to 70,000 clones, 65% to 80% of them appearing once. The sample consisted of peripheral blood, taken from a patient treated with radiotherapy plus ipilimumab. The receptors here all came from a human donor with non-small cell lung cancer who had a complete response to radiotherapy plus ipilimumab.

J is TRBJ1-5 and V is TRBV6-4; the D gene is possibly TRBD1 (5 bases). Germline lookup yields CDR1 MRHNA and CDR2 SNTAGT. This CDR3 spans 20 amino acids. Trimming cost V 4 bases and J 1 base, with 26 bases left between them. The CDR3: CASSVGAGKLSYASNQPQHF. CDR3 in DNA: TGTGCCAGCAGTGTTGGGGCAGGGAAGTTATCCTATGCAAGCAATCAGCCCCAGCATTTT.

This clone was detected only once. V gene TRBV25-1 combines with J gene TRBJ1-2, with no clear D. The germline gives CDR1 MGHDK, CDR2 SYGVNS. The CDR3 contains 15 residues. V lost 1 base, J lost 4 bases, and 13 bases lay in between. CDR3 sequence reads: CASSEFRWGVYGYTF. CDR3 coding DNA: TGTGCCAGCAGTGAATTCCGCTGGGGAGTCTATGGCTACACCTTC.

V is TRBV5-6 and J is TRBJ1-6; D not resolved. The CDR3 extends over 15 amino acids. Germline CDR1 SGHDT, CDR2 YYEEEE. Deletions cut 0 bases from V and 10 bases from J, with 14 bases between. The CDR3 region is CASSLGPGLSSPLHF. The CDR3 region has the DNA TGTGCCAGCAGCTTGGGCCCAGGACTGAGCTCACCCCTCCACTTT.

The gene calls are TRBV5-6 and TRBJ2-1; D gene unclear. Trimming removed 7 bases at V and 7 bases at J, with 15 bases between. The CDR3 length is 13 residues. The germline gives CDR1 SGHDT, CDR2 YYEEEE. For the CDR3, the DNA is TGTGCCAGCGCCCTAAGGATGGGGAATGAGCAGTTCTTC. This translates into CASALRMGNEQFF. The full variable domain, rest sourced from reference TRBV5-6 and TRBJ2-1, is DAGVTQSPTHLIKTRGQQVTLRCSPKSGHDTVSWYQQALGQGPQFIFQYYEEEERQRGNFPDRFSGHQFPNYSSELNVNALLLGDSALYLCASALRMGNEQFFGPGTRLTVL.

This chain connects TRBV7-6 to TRBJ2-1, with 7 positions matching TRBD1. The CDR3 is 16 residues long. Germline loops: CDR1 SGHVS, CDR2 FNYEAQ. Germline trimming cut 4 bases from V and 1 base from J; bases unmatched to any gene: 7. The CDR3 here is CASSSDRANSYNEQFF. In nucleotides, the CDR3 is TGTGCCAGCAGCTCCGACAGGGCCAATTCCTACAATGAGCAGTTCTTC. Looking up the rest from reference TRBV7-6 and TRBJ2-1 gives the full variable domain: GAGVSQSPRYKVTKRGQDVALRCDPISGHVSLYWYRQALGQGPEFLTYFNYEAQQDKSGLPNDRFSAERPEGSISTLTIQRTEQRDSAMYRCASSSDRANSYNEQFFGPGTRLTVL.

The rearrangement links TRBV12-5 to TRBJ2-1; 7 bases map to TRBD1. The CDR3 length is 15 residues. V gave up 5 bases and J gave up 6 bases; unmatched junction bases: 10. Germline CDR1 LGHNT, CDR2 FRNRAP. CDR3 DNA sequence: TGTGCTAGTGGTCCCACCTCCGGGACAGTCAATGAGCAGTTCTTC. Translating it yields CASGPTSGTVNEQFF.

J is TRBJ1-1 and V is TRBV6-5; the D gene is possibly TRBD1 (6 bases). Germline CDR1 and CDR2: MNHEY and SVGAGI. The length of the CDR3 is 14 residues. Trimming removed 5 bases from V and 2 bases from J, with 12 bases in between. In DNA, the CDR3 is TGTGCCAGCAGTAATGAGGACAGCAACACTGAAGCTTTCTTT. Residues: CASSNEDSNTEAFF.

The J gene is TRBJ2-2, the V gene TRBV18; D is uncertain. The length of the CDR3 is 14 residues. Germline V gives CDR1 KGHSH, CDR2 LQKENI. V was shortened by 1 base and J by 1 base, with 4 bases between the two germline ends. CDR3 nucleotide sequence: TGTGCCAGCTCACCACAGGGGAACACCGGGGAGCTGTTTTTT. Protein sequence: CASSPQGNTGELFF.

The chain carries TRBV5-1 and TRBJ2-5; D is ambiguous. The V gene lost 5 bases and the J gene lost 5 bases, with 13 bases spanning the gap. This CDR3 comprises 13 residues. Germline values: CDR1 SGHRS, CDR2 YFSETQ. CDR3 protein: CASSEFMAETQYF. CDR3 nucleotide sequence: TGCGCCAGCAGTGAGTTTATGGCGGAGACCCAGTACTTC.

The CDR3 here is CASSRNRVNNEQFF. Here the CDR3 DNA reads TGTGCCAGCAGCCGAAACAGGGTTAACAATGAGCAGTTCTTC. This chain connects TRBV11-3 to TRBJ2-1; possible D gene TRBD1, 6 bases. Deletions cut 5 bases from V and 5 bases from J, with 13 bases between. Germline V lookup: CDR1 SGHNT, CDR2 YENEEA. This CDR3 region has 14 residues.

The chain employs TRBV7-2 and TRBJ2-2; D is undetermined. With 4 bases removed from V and 4 bases from J, the gap between germline ends came to 4 bases. CDR1 and CDR2 from the germline V gene are SGHTA and FQGNSA. CDR3 size: 12 residues. The CDR3 coding sequence is TGTGCCAGCAGCTCTAGCACCGGGGAGCTGTTTTTT. Residues: CASSSSTGELFF.

The chain is built from TRBV6-1 and TRBJ2-1, with TRBD2 identical over 11 bases. The CDR3 is 15 amino acids. The germline V gene encodes CDR1 MNHNS and CDR2 SASEGT. Losses at the gene ends were 6 bases for V and 7 bases for J; bases not matched to a gene: 8. CDR3 sequence: CASRTGLAASNEQFF. As DNA, the CDR3 is TGTGCCAGCAGGACGGGACTAGCGGCGTCAAATGAGCAGTTCTTC.

The rearrangement links TRBV27 to TRBJ1-1, with TRBD1 identical over 8 bases. CDR1 is MNHEY and CDR2 is SMNVEV in the germline V gene (reference sequence). This CDR3 is built from 18 residues. The V gene end was trimmed by 2 bases and the J gene end by 0 bases; junction bases not matched to a gene: 11. CDR3 bases: TGTGCCAGCAGTTTACTTAACAGGGGGGCGGGCATGAACACTGAAGCTTTCTTT. Its translation: CASSLLNRGAGMNTEAFF.

This rearrangement joins TRBV29-1 to TRBJ2-1; maybe TRBD2 (6 bases). V gave up 1 base and J gave up 4 bases, with 17 bases separating them. The CDR3 consists of 16 residues. Germline V gene lookup returns CDR1 SQVTM and CDR2 ANQGSEA. The CDR3 DNA reads as TGCAGCGTTGAAGGCCCGTTTGGCGGAGGGTACAATGAGCAGTTCTTC. Translating gives CSVEGPFGGGYNEQFF.

This clone has more than one count but fewer than ten. V usage is TRBV11-2 and J usage is TRBJ2-1; D uncertain. This CDR3 has 14 residues. The germline CDR1 and CDR2 sequences are SGHAT and FQNNGV. Deletions cut 4 bases from V and 0 bases from J, with 7 bases between. CDR3 nucleotide sequence: TGTGCCAGCAGCTCCCTGAGCTCCTACAATGAGCAGTTCTTC. Translated, it gives CASSSLSSYNEQFF.

The rearrangement joins TRBV29-1 to TRBJ1-3, with D unclear. Germline CDR1 and CDR2: SQVTM and ANQGSEA. The CDR3 totals 11 residues. V lost 7 bases to trimming and J lost 10 bases, with 14 bases between them. The CDR3 protein is CSALVAETIYF. CDR3 DNA: TGCAGCGCCCTGGTGGCGGAGACCATATATTTT.

This chain uses TRBV19 with TRBJ2-1; D remains ambiguous. From germline, CDR1 is LNHDA and CDR2 SQIVND (reference sequence). The V gene lost 6 bases and the J gene lost 4 bases, with 16 bases spanning the gap. The CDR3 totals 15 residues. The CDR3 loop is CASSMVDRDYNEQFF. CDR3 sequence (DNA): TGTGCCAGTAGCATGGTGGACCGAGATTACAATGAGCAGTTCTTC.

The V and J genes are TRBV4-1 and TRBJ1-1; D unresolved. The CDR3 sequence is 15 residues long. Deletions cut 1 base from V and 4 bases from J, with 13 bases between. Germline loops: CDR1 MGHRA, CDR2 YSYEKL. Here the CDR3 reads CASSQVKVPSTEAFF. The DNA for the CDR3 is TGCGCCAGCAGCCAAGTAAAGGTGCCGAGCACTGAAGCTTTCTTT.

The genes are TRBV25-1 and TRBJ2-1; 12 positions agree with TRBD1. The CDR3 totals 18 residues. Trimming removed 8 bases from V and 2 bases from J; junction bases left unmatched: 13. The germline V gene has CDR1 MGHDK and CDR2 SYGVNS. The CDR3 protein is CASSRDRGRRGTYNEQFF. As DNA, the CDR3 is TGTGCCAGCTCCCGGGACAGGGGGCGGCGGGGGACCTACAATGAGCAGTTCTTC. Supplemented by reference TRBV25-1 and TRBJ2-1, the full variable domain reads EADIYQTPRYLVIGTGKKITLECSQTMGHDKMYWYQQDPGMELHLIHYSYGVNSTEKGDLSSESTVSRIRTEHFPLTLESARPSHTSQYLCASSRDRGRRGTYNEQFFGPGTRLTVL.